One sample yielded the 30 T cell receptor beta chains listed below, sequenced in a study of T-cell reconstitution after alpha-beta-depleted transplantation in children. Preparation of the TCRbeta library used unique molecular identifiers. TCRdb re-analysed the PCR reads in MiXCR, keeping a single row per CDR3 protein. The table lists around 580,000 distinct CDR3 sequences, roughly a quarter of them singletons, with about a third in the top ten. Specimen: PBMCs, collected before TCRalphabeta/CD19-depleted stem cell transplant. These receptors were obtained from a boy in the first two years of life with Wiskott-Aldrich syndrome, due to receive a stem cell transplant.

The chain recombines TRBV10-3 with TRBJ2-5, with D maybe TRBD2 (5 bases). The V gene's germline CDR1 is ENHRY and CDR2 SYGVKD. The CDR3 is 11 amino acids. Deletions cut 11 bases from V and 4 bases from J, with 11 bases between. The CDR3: CASQGGETQYF. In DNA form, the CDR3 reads TGTGCCTCACAAGGAGGAGAGACCCAGTACTTC.

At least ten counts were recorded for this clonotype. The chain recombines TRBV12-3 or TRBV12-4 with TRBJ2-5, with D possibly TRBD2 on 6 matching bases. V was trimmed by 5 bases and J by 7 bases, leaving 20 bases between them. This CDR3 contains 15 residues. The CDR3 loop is CASSTTSWGLVTQYF. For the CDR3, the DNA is TGTGCCAGCAGTACGACTAGTTGGGGCTTGGTGACCCAGTACTTC.

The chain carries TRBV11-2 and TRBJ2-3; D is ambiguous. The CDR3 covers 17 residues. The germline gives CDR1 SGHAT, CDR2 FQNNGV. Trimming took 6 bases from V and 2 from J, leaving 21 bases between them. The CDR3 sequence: CASSFSPSRSDTDTQYF. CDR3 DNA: TGTGCCAGCAGTTTTAGCCCCTCCCGGAGCGACACAGATACGCAGTATTTT.

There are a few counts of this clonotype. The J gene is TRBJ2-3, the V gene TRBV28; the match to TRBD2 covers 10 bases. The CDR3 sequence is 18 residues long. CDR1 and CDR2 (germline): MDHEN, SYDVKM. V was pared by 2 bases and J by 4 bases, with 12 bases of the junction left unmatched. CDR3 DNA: TGTGCCAGCAGTTTAAAGCAGGTCCTAGCGGGAGCAGCAGATACGCAGTATTTT. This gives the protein CASSLKQVLAGAADTQYF.

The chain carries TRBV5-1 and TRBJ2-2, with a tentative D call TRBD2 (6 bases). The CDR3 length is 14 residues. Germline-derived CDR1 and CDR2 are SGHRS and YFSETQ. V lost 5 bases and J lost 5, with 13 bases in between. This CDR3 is CASSGGRGTGELFF. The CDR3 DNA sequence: TGCGCCAGCAGTGGAGGGAGAGGGACCGGGGAGCTGTTTTTT.

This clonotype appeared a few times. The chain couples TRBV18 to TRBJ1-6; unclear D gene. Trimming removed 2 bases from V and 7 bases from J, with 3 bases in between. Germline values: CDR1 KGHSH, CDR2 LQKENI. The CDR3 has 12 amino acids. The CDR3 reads CASSPGNSPLHF. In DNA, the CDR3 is TGTGCCAGCTCACCAGGGAATTCACCCCTCCACTTT.

CDR3 amino acids: CASKRQAGANTEAFF. CDR3 DNA: TGTGCCAGCAAAAGGCAGGCGGGGGCGAACACTGAAGCTTTCTTT. The genes are TRBV12-3 or TRBV12-4 and TRBJ1-1, with D possibly TRBD1 on 6 matching bases. The V end lost 7 bases, the J end lost 1 base, and 16 bases lay between the germline ends. The CDR3 runs to 15 residues.

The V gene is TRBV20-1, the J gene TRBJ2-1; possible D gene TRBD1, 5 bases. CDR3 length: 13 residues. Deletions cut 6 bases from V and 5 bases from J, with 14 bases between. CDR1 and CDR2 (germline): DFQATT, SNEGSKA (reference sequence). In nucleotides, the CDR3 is TGCAGTGCCCAACCGACAGTTGACAATGAGCAGTTCTTC. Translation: CSAQPTVDNEQFF.

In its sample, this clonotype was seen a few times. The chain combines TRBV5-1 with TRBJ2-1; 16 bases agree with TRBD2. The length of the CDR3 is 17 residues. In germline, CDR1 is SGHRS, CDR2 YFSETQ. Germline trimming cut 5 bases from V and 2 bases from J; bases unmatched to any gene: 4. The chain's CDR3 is CASSWGLAGGTYNEQFF. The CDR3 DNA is TGCGCCAGCAGTTGGGGACTAGCGGGGGGGACCTACAATGAGCAGTTCTTC. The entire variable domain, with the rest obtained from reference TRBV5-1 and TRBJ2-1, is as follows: KAGVTQTPRYLIKTRGQQVTLSCSPISGHRSVSWYQQTPGQGLQFLFEYFSETQRNKGNFPGRFSGRQFSNSRSEMNVSTLELGDSALYLCASSWGLAGGTYNEQFFGPGTRLTVL.

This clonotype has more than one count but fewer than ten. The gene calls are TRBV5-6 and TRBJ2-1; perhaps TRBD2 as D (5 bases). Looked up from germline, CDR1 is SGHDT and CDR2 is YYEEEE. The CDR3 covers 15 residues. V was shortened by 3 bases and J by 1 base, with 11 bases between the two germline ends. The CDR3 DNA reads TGTGCCAGCAGCTCCGAACCGGGGTCCTACAATGAGCAGTTCTTC. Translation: CASSSEPGSYNEQFF.

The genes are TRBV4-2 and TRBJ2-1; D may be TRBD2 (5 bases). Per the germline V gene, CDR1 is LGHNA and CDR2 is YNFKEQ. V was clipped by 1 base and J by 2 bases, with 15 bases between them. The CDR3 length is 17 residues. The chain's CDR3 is CASSQAPASRTYNEQFF. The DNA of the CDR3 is TGTGCCAGCAGCCAAGCCCCGGCTAGCCGAACCTACAATGAGCAGTTCTTC.

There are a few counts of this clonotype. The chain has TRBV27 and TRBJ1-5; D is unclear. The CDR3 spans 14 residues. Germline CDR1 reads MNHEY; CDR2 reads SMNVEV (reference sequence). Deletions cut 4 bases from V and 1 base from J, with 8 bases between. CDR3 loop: CASSSTGSNQPQHF. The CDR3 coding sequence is TGTGCCAGCAGTTCTACGGGGAGCAATCAGCCCCAGCATTTT.

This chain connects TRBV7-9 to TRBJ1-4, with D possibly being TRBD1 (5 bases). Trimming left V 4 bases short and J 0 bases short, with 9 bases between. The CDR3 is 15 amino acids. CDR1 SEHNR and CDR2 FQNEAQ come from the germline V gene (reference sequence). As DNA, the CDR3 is TGTGCCAGCAGCTCACAGGACCCAACTAATGAAAAACTGTTTTTT. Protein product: CASSSQDPTNEKLFF.

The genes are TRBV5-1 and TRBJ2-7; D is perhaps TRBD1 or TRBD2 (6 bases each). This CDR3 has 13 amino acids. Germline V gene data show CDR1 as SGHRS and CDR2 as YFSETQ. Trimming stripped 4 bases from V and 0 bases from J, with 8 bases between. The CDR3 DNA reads TGCGCCAGCAGCGGAGGGGGCTCCTACGAGCAGTACTTC. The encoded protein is CASSGGGSYEQYF. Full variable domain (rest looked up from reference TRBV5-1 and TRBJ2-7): KAGVTQTPRYLIKTRGQQVTLSCSPISGHRSVSWYQQTPGQGLQFLFEYFSETQRNKGNFPGRFSGRQFSNSRSEMNVSTLELGDSALYLCASSGGGSYEQYFGPGTRLTVT.

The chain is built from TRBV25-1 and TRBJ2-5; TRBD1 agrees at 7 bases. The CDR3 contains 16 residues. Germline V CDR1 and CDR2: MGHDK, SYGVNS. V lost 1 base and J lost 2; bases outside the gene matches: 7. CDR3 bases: TGTGCCAGCAGTGAATTAAAGGGGGCAGCTCAAGAGACCCAGTACTTC. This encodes CASSELKGAAQETQYF.

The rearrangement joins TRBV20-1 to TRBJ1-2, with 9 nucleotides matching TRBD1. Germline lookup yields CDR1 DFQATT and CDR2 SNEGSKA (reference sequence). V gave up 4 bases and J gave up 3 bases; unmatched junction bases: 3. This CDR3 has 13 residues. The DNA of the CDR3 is TGCAGTGCTACGGACAGGGGAGACTATGGCTACACCTTC. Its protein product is CSATDRGDYGYTF.

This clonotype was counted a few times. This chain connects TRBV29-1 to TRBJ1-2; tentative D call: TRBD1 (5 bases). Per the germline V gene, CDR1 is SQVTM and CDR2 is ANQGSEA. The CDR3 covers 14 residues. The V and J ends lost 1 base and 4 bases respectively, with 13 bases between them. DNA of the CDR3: TGCAGCGTTGAAGGTCGGGGCCAGGTCTATGGCTACACCTTC. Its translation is CSVEGRGQVYGYTF.

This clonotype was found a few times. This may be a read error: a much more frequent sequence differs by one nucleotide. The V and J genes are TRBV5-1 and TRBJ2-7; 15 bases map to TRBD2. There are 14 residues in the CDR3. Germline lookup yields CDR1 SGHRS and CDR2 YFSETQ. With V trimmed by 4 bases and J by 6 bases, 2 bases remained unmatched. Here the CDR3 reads CASSMGLAGGEQYF. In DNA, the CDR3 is TGCGCCAGCAGCATGGGACTAGCGGGAGGCGAGCAGTACTTC.

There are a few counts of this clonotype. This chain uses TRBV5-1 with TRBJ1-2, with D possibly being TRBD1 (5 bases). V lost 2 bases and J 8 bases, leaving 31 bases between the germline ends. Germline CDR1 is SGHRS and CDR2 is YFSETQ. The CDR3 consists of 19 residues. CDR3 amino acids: CASSFAGRSPGPWRGGYTF. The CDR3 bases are TGCGCCAGCAGCTTTGCGGGGAGAAGCCCGGGACCGTGGCGGGGGGGCTACACCTTC.

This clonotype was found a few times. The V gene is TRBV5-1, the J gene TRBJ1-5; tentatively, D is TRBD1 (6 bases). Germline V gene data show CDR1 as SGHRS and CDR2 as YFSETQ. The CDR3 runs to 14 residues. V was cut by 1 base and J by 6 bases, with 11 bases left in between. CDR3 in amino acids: CASSLLGGSQPQHF. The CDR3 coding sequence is TGCGCCAGCAGCTTGCTGGGGGGCAGTCAGCCCCAGCATTTT. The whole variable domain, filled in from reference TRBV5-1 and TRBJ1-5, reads KAGVTQTPRYLIKTRGQQVTLSCSPISGHRSVSWYQQTPGQGLQFLFEYFSETQRNKGNFPGRFSGRQFSNSRSEMNVSTLELGDSALYLCASSLLGGSQPQHFGDGTRLSIL.

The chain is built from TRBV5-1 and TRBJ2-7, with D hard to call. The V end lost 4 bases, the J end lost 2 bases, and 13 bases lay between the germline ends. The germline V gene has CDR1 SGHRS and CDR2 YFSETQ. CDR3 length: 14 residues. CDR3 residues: CASSKLGSPYEQYF. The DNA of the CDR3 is TGCGCCAGCAGCAAACTGGGGTCCCCCTACGAGCAGTACTTC.

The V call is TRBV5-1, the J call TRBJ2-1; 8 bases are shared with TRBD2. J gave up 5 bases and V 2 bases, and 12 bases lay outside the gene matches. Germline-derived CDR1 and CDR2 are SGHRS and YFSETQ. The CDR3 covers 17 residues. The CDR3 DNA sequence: TGCGCCAGCAGCTTCACTAGCGGAGGGGAGAGGGACAATGAGCAGTTCTTC. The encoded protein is CASSFTSGGERDNEQFF.

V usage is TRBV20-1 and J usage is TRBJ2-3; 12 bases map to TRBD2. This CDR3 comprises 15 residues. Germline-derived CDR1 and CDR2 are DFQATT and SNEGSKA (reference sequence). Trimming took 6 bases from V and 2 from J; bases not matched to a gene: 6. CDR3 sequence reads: CSATRLAGDTDTQYF. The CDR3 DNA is TGCAGTGCGACAAGACTAGCGGGGGACACAGATACGCAGTATTTT.

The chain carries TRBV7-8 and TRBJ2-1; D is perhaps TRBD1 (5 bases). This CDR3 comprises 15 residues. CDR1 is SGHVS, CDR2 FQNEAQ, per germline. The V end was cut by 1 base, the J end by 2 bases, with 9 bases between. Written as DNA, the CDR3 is TGTGCCAGCAGCTTAGTTCCGGACACCTACAATGAGCAGTTCTTC. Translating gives CASSLVPDTYNEQFF.

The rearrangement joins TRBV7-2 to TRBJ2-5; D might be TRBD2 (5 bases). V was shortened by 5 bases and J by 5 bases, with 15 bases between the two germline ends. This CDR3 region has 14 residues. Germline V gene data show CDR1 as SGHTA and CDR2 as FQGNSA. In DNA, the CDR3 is TGTGCCAGCAGCCGACCCCGGGGTCAGGAGACCCAGTACTTC. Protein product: CASSRPRGQETQYF.

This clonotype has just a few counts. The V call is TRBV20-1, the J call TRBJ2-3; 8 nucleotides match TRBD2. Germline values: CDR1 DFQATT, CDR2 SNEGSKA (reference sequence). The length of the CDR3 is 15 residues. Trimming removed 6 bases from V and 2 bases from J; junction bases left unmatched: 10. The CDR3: CSALPWTSHTDTQYF. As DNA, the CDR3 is TGCAGTGCCTTACCCTGGACTAGCCACACAGATACGCAGTATTTT.

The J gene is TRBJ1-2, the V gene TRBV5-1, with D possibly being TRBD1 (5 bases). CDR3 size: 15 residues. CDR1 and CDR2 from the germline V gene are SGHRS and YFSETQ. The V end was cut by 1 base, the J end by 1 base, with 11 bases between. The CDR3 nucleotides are TGCGCCAGCAGCTTGTCGGGGGACCATAACTATGGCTACACCTTC. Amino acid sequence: CASSLSGDHNYGYTF.

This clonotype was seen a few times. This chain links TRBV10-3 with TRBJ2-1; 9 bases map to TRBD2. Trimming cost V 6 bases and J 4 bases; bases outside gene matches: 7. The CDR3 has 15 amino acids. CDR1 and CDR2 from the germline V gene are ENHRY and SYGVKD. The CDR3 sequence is CAIRDTSGRYNEQFF. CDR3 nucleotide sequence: TGTGCCATCAGGGATACTAGCGGGCGTTACAATGAGCAGTTCTTC.

CDR3 residues: CASSYRENYEQYF. DNA for the CDR3: TGTGCCAGCAGTTACAGGGAGAACTACGAGCAGTACTTC. The chain is built from TRBV12-3 or TRBV12-4 and TRBJ2-7; D may be TRBD1 (6 bases). The V and J ends lost 4 bases and 3 bases respectively, with 10 bases between them. The CDR3 sequence is 13 residues long.

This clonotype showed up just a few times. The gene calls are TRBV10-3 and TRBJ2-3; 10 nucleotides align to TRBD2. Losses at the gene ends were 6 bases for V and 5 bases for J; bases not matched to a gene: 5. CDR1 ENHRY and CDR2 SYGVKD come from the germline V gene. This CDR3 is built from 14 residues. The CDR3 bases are TGTGCCATCAGGAGCGGGAGGGATGGAGATACGCAGTATTTT. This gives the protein CAIRSGRDGDTQYF.